This T cell receptor beta chain is from a study of OX40 agonist ivuxolimab in advanced cancers. The wider study: Dose-escalation patients were diagnosed with hepatocellular carcinoma, melanoma, renal cell cancer or head and neck cancer. At about 82% male, the cohort had a mean age of 60 years, ranging from 23 to 79. Study-wide results and limits: At doses 0.1 to 3.0 mg/kg, CD4+ and CD8+ clones expanded.

Measured with immunoSEQ multiplex PCR; TCRdb has only the in-frame clones, and not every one. The data contain 57,000 or so clones, about 93% of them seen just once; the ten biggest clones take up 15% to 20%. Trimming removed 8 bases at V and 3 bases at J, with 8 bases between. Germline V CDR1 and CDR2: SNHLY, FYNNEI. The CDR3 has 11 residues. On this clone itself: Its specificity is unknown.

Sequencing used CD4+ or CD8+ T cells sorted from blood, obtained in a trial of the OX40 agonist ivuxolimab. The TCR was taken from an adult with an advanced solid tumor such as melanoma, head and neck, liver or kidney cancer. The chain carries TRBV2 and TRBJ2-7, with D perhaps matching TRBD2 (5 bases). In DNA form, the CDR3 reads TGTGCCAGCGAGGGTGGCTACGAGCAGTACTTC. Encoded protein: CASEGGYEQYF. Full variable domain (rest looked up from reference TRBV2 and TRBJ2-7): EPEVTQTPSHQVTQMGQEVILRCVPISNHLYFYWYRQILGQKVEFLVSFYNNEISEKSEIFDDQFSVERPDGSNFTLKIRSTKLEDSAMYFCASEGGYEQYFGPGTRLTVT.